This note documents a single TCR beta chain sequence. Its specificity is not known. The length of the CDR3 is 16 residues. Germline V gene sequence: CDR1 SGHDT, CDR2 YYEEEE. V lost 0 bases and J lost 0, with 9 bases in between. The data were obtained in a study of cytomegalovirus exposure and HLA in healthy donors. Broader study findings: Analyses of presence/absence relied on an assumption of roughly uniform sequencing depth across donors. TCR beta V segments were, for the most part, productive about 87% or about 30% of the time in an earlier analysis.

The primer mix had 60 Vbeta and 13 Jbeta primers. The repertoire was sequenced with immunoSEQ multiplex PCR; TCRdb's copy has only in-frame clones and lacks some. The data contain hundreds of thousands of clones, 75% to 85% of them singletons. Donors had nominal health at sampling but likely had unrecorded immune exposures. Sequencing input: PBMCs. The source is a woman aged 60 to 75 in good health and CMV-seropositive. J is TRBJ2-2 and V is TRBV5-6; a weak D match, TRBD2 (5 bases). DNA for the CDR3: TGTGCCAGCAGCTTGGATCGGGGAACGAACACCGGGGAGCTGTTTTTT. Translation: CASSLDRGTNTGELFF.